These T cell receptor beta chains were read from a single sample in a study of blood T cell repertoires in COVID-19. TCRdb's copy holds only in-frame clones and misses some; the assay was immunoSEQ multiplex PCR. The sample gives about 150,000 clones, approximately 80% of which show up once; 5% is in the top ten. The material sequenced was peripheral blood. The source of these receptors is a woman aged 45-65 years with acute or convalescent COVID-19. The CDR3 runs from the conserved cysteine through the conserved F or W. The order of the fields is V gene, clone size, J gene, D gene, CDR3 protein, CDR3 DNA. D genes are given only for firm matches. Clone sizes are given selectively: once, few, many, or a class where the clone is expanded.

TRBV6-5	-	TRBJ2-2	-	CASCPTANTGELFF	TGTGCCAGCTGCCCGACAGCGAACACCGGGGAGCTGTTTTTT
TRBV4-3	-	TRBJ2-7	-	CASSQEINTNYEQYF	TGCGCCAGCAGCCAAGAGATTAACACCAACTACGAGCAGTACTTC
TRBV7-3	-	TRBJ2-2	TRBD2	CASSFRTSGDATGELFF	TGTGCCAGCAGCTTCCGGACTAGCGGGGATGCCACCGGGGAGCTGTTTTTT
TRBV5-3	-	TRBJ2-2	-	CARRRSTRTTGELFF	TGTGCCAGAAGACGCTCGACTAGAACCACCGGGGAGCTGTTTTTT
TRBV5-6	-	TRBJ2-2	-	CASSFSGAGELFF	TGTGCCAGCAGCTTCTCGGGAGCCGGGGAGCTGTTTTTT
TRBV7-8	-	TRBJ2-5	-	CASSLFGRGETQYF	TGTGCCAGCAGCTTATTCGGCAGAGGGGAGACCCAGTACTTC
TRBV18	-	TRBJ1-5	TRBD1	CASSLTGTGGSEPQHF	TGTGCCAGCTCACTAACCGGGACAGGGGGTAGTGAGCCCCAGCATTTT
TRBV6-2/TRBV6-3	-	TRBJ2-6	TRBD1	CASSPGQVNSGANVLTF	TGTGCCAGCAGTCCGGGACAGGTGAACTCTGGGGCCAACGTCCTGACTTTC
TRBV2	-	TRBJ2-1	TRBD2	CASSARTSGGPSYNEQFF	TGTGCCAGCAGTGCGCGGACTAGCGGGGGTCCCTCCTACAATGAGCAGTTCTTC
TRBV10-3	-	TRBJ2-1	-	CAICGRLDSYNEQFF	TGTGCCATCTGTGGGAGGTTAGACTCCTACAATGAGCAGTTCTTC
TRBV6-6	-	TRBJ2-3	-	CASSYAGLHTDTQYF	TGTGCCAGCAGTTACGCGGGACTCCACACAGATACGCAGTATTTT
TRBV12-3/TRBV12-4	-	TRBJ1-2	-	CASSPPRQGYTF	TGTGCCAGCAGTCCTCCCCGACAAGGCTACACCTTC
TRBV10-3	-	TRBJ1-5	-	CAINRVTGNQPQHF	TGTGCCATCAACCGGGTAACGGGCAATCAGCCCCAGCATTTT
TRBV29-1	once	TRBJ1-3	-	CSGYLSSGNTIYF	TGCAGCGGTTACCTGAGCTCTGGAAACACCATATATTTT
TRBV24-1	-	TRBJ1-4	TRBD1	CATSDPRGANEKLFF	TGTGCCACCAGTGATCCCAGGGGGGCTAATGAAAAACTGTTTTTT
TRBV5-1	many	TRBJ1-2	TRBD1	CASSSEYRGGYTF	TGCGCCAGCAGTTCTGAGTACAGGGGAGGCTACACCTTC
TRBV7-2	-	TRBJ1-2	TRBD1	CASSKGQDYGYTF	TGTGCCAGCAGCAAGGGACAGGACTATGGCTACACCTTC
TRBV24-1	-	TRBJ2-1	-	CATTHGSNEQFF	TGTGCCACCACCCATGGGAGCAATGAGCAGTTCTTC
TRBV18	-	TRBJ2-7	-	CASSPPVQGGYEQYF	TGTGCCAGCTCACCACCCGTGCAGGGTGGCTACGAGCAGTACTTC
TRBV5-1	-	TRBJ1-1	TRBD1	CASSFDRVGTEAFF	TGCGCCAGCAGCTTTGACAGGGTGGGAACTGAAGCTTTCTTT
TRBV6-5	-	TRBJ1-5	-	CATRGDLASQPQHF	TGTGCCACCCGCGGGGACCTAGCGAGTCAGCCCCAGCATTTT
TRBV18	-	TRBJ1-6	TRBD1	CASSPRDRGQPPLHF	TGTGCCAGCTCACCCCGGGACAGGGGGCAACCACCCCTCCACTTT
TRBV18	-	TRBJ1-5	-	CASSLLTDQPQHF	TGTGCCAGCTCACTTCTGACTGATCAGCCCCAGCATTTT
TRBV7-6	-	TRBJ2-1	TRBD2	CASSLAAGASSYNEQFF	TGTGCCAGCAGCTTGGCAGCGGGGGCCAGCTCCTACAATGAGCAGTTCTTC
TRBV7-2	once	TRBJ2-3	TRBD1	CASSLRGPSTDTQYF	TGTGCCAGCAGCTTAAGGGGGCCCAGCACAGATACGCAGTATTTT
TRBV19	-	TRBJ1-6	-	CASSIYRTVNSPLHF	TGTGCCAGTAGTATCTATCGGACAGTTAATTCACCCCTCCACTTT
TRBV19	-	TRBJ1-1	TRBD1	CASRTGQGGWYTEAFF	TGTGCCAGTAGGACGGGACAGGGTGGATGGTACACTGAAGCTTTCTTT
TRBV19	-	TRBJ1-5	-	CASSMPAYQPQHF	TGTGCCAGTAGTATGCCAGCGTATCAGCCCCAGCATTTT
TRBV5-1	once	TRBJ2-1	-	CASGFRSSYNEQFF	TGCGCCAGCGGCTTTCGCAGCTCCTACAATGAGCAGTTCTTC
TRBV6-6	-	TRBJ2-7	-	CASIFQNYEQYF	TGTGCCAGCATTTTCCAGAACTACGAGCAGTACTTC
TRBV6-2/TRBV6-3	-	TRBJ1-5	-	CASSLRSQPQHF	TGTGCCAGCAGTTTACGTAGCCAGCCCCAGCATTTT